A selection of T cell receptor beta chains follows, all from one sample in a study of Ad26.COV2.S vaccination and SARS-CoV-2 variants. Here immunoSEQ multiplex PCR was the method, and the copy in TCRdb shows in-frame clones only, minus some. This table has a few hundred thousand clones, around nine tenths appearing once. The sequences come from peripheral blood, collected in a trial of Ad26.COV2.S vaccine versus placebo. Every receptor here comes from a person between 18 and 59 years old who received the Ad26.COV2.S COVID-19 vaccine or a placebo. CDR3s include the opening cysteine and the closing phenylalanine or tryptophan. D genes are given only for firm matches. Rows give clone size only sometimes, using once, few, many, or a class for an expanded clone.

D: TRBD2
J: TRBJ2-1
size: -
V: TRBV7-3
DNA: TGTGCCAGCAGTCCCCGTGGAACGGTGACTAGCGGGAGTTGGAATGAGCAGTTCTTC
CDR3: CASSPRGTVTSGSWNEQFF

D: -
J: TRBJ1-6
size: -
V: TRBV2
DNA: TGTGCCAGCAACAGGGAGCTTAATTCACCCCTCCACTTT
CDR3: CASNRELNSPLHF

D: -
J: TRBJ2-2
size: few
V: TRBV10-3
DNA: TGTGCCATCAGTGACTGGAGACTCAACACCGGGGAGCTGTTTTTT
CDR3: CAISDWRLNTGELFF

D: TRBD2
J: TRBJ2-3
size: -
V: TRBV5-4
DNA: TGTGCCAGCAGGGCAGGGACTAGCGGGGTGAATACGCAGTATTTT
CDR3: CASRAGTSGVNTQYF

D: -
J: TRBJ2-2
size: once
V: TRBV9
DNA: TGTGCCAGCAGCGTAGGAATGAGGGTGAACACCGGGGAGCTGTTTTTT
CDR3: CASSVGMRVNTGELFF

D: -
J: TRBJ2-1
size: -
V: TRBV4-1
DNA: TGCGCCAGCAGCCAAGATTCCGATACGGCGTTGGAGCAGTTCTTC
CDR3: CASSQDSDTALEQFF

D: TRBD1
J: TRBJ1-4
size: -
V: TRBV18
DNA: TGTGCCAGCTCACCCCTTCCCCCGACAGGGGGCACAAAAAAACTGTTTTTT
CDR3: CASSPLPPTGGTKKLFF

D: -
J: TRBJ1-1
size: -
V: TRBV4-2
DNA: TGTGCCAGCAGCCCCACCCGGGGGGGAGTGAAAGCGAACACTGAAGCTTTCTTT
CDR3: CASSPTRGGVKANTEAFF

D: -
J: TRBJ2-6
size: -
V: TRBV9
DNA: TGTGCCAGCAGCGTAGTAGCTACCGGGGCCAACGTCCTGACTTTC
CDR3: CASSVVATGANVLTF

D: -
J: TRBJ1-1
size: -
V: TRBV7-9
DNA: TGTGCCAGCAGCCAACCTCCGGGGGAAGCTTTCTTT
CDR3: CASSQPPGEAFF

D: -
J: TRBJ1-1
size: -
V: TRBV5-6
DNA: TGTGCCAGCAGCTGGGGGGGCACAGGGTCCGAAGCTTTCTTT
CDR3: CASSWGGTGSEAFF

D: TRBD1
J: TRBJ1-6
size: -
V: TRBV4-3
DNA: TGCGCCAGCAGCCAAGATCTGGTAAGGGGGCGAAAAAATAATTCACCCCTCCACTTT
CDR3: CASSQDLVRGRKNNSPLHF

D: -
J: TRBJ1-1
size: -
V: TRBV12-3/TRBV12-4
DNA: TGTGCCAGCAGTTTTGAGAACACTGAAGCTTTCTTT
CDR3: CASSFENTEAFF

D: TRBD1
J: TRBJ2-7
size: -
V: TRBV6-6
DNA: TGTGCCAGCAGTTACCCCGGACAGGGGCGAGGCTACGAGCAGTACTTC
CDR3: CASSYPGQGRGYEQYF

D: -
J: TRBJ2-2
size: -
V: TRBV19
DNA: TGTGCCAGTAGTGAGTCCCTCCTCAACACCGGGGAGCTGTTTTTT
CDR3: CASSESLLNTGELFF

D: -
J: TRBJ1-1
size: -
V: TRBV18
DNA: TGTGCCAGCTCGCGGGGGGTTGGCACTGAAGCTTTCTTT
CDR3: CASSRGVGTEAFF

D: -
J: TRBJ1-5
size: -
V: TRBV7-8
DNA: TGTGCCAGCAGCTTAGTCCCCAGAACCCAGCCCCAGCATTTT
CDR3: CASSLVPRTQPQHF

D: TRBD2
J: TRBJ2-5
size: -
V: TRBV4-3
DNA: TGCGCCAGCAGCCAAGATCGTTCGGGACTAGCGATGGAGACCCAGTACTTC
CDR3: CASSQDRSGLAMETQYF

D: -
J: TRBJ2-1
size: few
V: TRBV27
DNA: TGTGCCAGCAGTTTGGACAGCTCCTACAATGAGCAGTTCTTC
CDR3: CASSLDSSYNEQFF

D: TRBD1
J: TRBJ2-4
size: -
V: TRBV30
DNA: TGTGCCTACCAGGGGGCCGGTGACAAAAACATTCAGTACTTC
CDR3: CAYQGAGDKNIQYF

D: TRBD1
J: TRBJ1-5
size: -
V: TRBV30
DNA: TGTGCCTGGAGTGCCGGACAGGGTGGGCGGTGGCCCCAGCATTTT
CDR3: CAWSAGQGGRWPQHF

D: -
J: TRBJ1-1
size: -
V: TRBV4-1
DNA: TGCGCCAGCAGCCAAGTGACCCTGAACACTGAAGCTTTCTTT
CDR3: CASSQVTLNTEAFF

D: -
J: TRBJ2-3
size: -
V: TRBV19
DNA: TGTGCCAGTAGTTGGACAGTTCCTAGCACAGATACGCAGTATTTT
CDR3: CASSWTVPSTDTQYF

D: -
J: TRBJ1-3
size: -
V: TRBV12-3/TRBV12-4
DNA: TGTGCCAGCAGTTTAACAGGGCGCACCATATATTTT
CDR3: CASSLTGRTIYF

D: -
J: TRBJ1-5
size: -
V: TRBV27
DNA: TGTGCCAGCAGTCCAACCCTCAATGACTTTGAGCCCCAGCATTTT
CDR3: CASSPTLNDFEPQHF

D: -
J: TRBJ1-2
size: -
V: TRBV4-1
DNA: TGCGCCAGCAGCCAAGATGGTCGTACGCAGGATTTC
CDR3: CASSQDGRTQDF

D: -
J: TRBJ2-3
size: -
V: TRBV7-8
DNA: TGTGCCAGCAGCTTGCAGCGGGTTAGCACAGATACGCAGTATTTT
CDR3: CASSLQRVSTDTQYF